These T cell receptor beta chains were read from a single sample in a study of blood T cell repertoires in COVID-19. The table came from immunoSEQ multiplex PCR; TCRdb's copy has only in-frame clones and leaves some out. The sample comprises roughly 170,000 clones, 88% of which are singletons, and roughly 26% rests with the top ten. The sequencing input was peripheral blood. The receptor source for this set is a man in his 60s with acute or convalescent COVID-19. The CDR3 runs from the conserved cysteine through the conserved F or W. Each record gives: J gene, V gene, clone size, D gene, CDR3 DNA, CDR3 protein. A D gene is named only where the DNA matches it firmly. The listing skips clone size in some rows; elsewhere it reads once, few, many or a size class.

>TRBJ2-1|TRBV2|NA|NA
TGTGCCAGCGGTCGGGGGTTCAATGAGCAGTTCTTC
CASGRGFNEQFF
>TRBJ2-3|TRBV11-2|NA|NA
TGTGCCAGCAGCCTTAGAAGCACAGATACGCAGTATTTT
CASSLRSTDTQYF
>TRBJ1-6|TRBV7-9|NA|NA
TGTGCCAGCACCCCAGATTCACCCCTCCACTTT
CASTPDSPLHF
>TRBJ2-2|TRBV18|once|TRBD1
TGTGCCAGCCCAAGGGGGCCTACGAACACCGGGGAGCTGTTTTTT
CASPRGPTNTGELFF
>TRBJ1-1|TRBV19|NA|NA
TGTGCCAGTACTGGAGCACTCAGGGACACTGAAGCTTTCTTT
CASTGALRDTEAFF
>TRBJ1-1|TRBV5-1|few|NA
TGCGCCAGCAGCTTGGGGAGAAACACTGAAGCTTTCTTT
CASSLGRNTEAFF
>TRBJ1-6|TRBV19|NA|NA
TGTGCCAGTTCCTTCAGCAGGCTCAATTCACCCCTCCACTTT
CASSFSRLNSPLHF
>TRBJ1-1|TRBV30|NA|NA
TGTGCCTGGAGTGGGGGGCACACTGAAGCTTTCTTT
CAWSGGHTEAFF
>TRBJ2-7|TRBV11-2|NA|NA
TGTGCCAGCAGTCGAGACATCCCCTCCTACGAGCAGTACTTC
CASSRDIPSYEQYF
>TRBJ2-1|TRBV11-3|NA|TRBD1
TGTGCCAGCAGCTCTGGACAGGGCTTATACAATGAGCAGTTCTTC
CASSSGQGLYNEQFF
>TRBJ1-4|TRBV5-1|NA|TRBD1
TGCGCCAGCAGCTTGAATCAGGGGGCGGGTGAAAAACTGTTTTTT
CASSLNQGAGEKLFF
>TRBJ2-4|TRBV5-4|NA|TRBD2
TGTGCCAGCAGCTTGGGACTAGCGGGAGGTGACATTCAGTACTTC
CASSLGLAGGDIQYF
>TRBJ2-1|TRBV6-4|NA|TRBD2
TGTGCCAGCAGTCAACTAGCGGGAGGGAACGACAATGAGCAGTTCTTC
CASSQLAGGNDNEQFF
>TRBJ2-2|TRBV10-3|NA|NA
TGTGCCATCAGTCCGGTAGTTCCAACGAACACCGGGGAGCTGTTTTTT
CAISPVVPTNTGELFF
>TRBJ2-7|TRBV15|NA|TRBD2
TGTGCCACCAGCAGTACTAGCGGGGGAAGGGAGCAGTACTTC
CATSSTSGGREQYF
>TRBJ1-2|TRBV6-5|NA|NA
TGTGCCAGCAGTTGGGGGGGGCGAGGTGGCTACACCTTC
CASSWGGRGGYTF
>TRBJ1-2|TRBV29-1|NA|TRBD1
TGCAGCGTTGATCGACAGGGCAGCTACACCTTC
CSVDRQGSYTF
>TRBJ1-1|TRBV30|NA|TRBD1
TGTGCCTGGAGGTACAGGGGGCGGACTGAAGCTTTCTTT
CAWRYRGRTEAFF
>TRBJ1-6|TRBV5-1|NA|TRBD1
TGCGCCAGCAGCTTCGGACAGGGGCGAGATTCACCCCTCCACTTT
CASSFGQGRDSPLHF
>TRBJ1-5|TRBV7-2|NA|NA
TGTGCCAGCAGCTTCCGGGATCAGCCCCAGCATTTT
CASSFRDQPQHF